These T cell receptor beta chains were read from a single sample in a study of blood T cell repertoires in COVID-19. The protocol was immunoSEQ multiplex PCR, while the TCRdb copy is restricted to in-frame clones and leaves out a portion. The sample records 100,000 to 150,000 clones, roughly 80% being singletons. The sample taken for sequencing was peripheral blood. The receptors come from a man in his fifties or sixties with acute or convalescent COVID-19. The conserved cysteine and the conserved F or W are not part of the CDR3 here. Expanded clones are given a class, and other clones once, few, many or no size at all.

clone size	V gene	J gene	CDR3 protein
.	TRBV19	TRBJ1-5	ASSIRKDRSNQPQH
few	TRBV27	TRBJ1-5	ASSLSIAGAQPQH
.	TRBV30	TRBJ1-2	AWTRDRGGYT
.	TRBV7-6	TRBJ1-6	ASTPGGPDSPLH
.	TRBV15	TRBJ2-2	ATSRDPGANTGELF
.	TRBV27	TRBJ1-2	ASRPTGGYYGYT
.	TRBV15	TRBJ2-7	ATRDTSSYEQY
few	TRBV7-2	TRBJ2-7	ASSSDSTSYEQY
.	TRBV10-3	TRBJ1-6	AITGTADNSPLH
few	TRBV6-6	TRBJ1-1	ASSRGGTITEAF
.	TRBV29-1	TRBJ2-5	SVAGETQY
.	TRBV11-1	TRBJ2-1	ASSLAVASDEQF
.	TRBV6-1	TRBJ2-7	ASSDERKETTYEQY
.	TRBV30	TRBJ1-1	AWSVGRGWTEAF
few	TRBV10-2	TRBJ2-2	ASSYRGTGELF
.	TRBV7-9	TRBJ2-1	ASINPFTPAGGV
.	TRBV19	TRBJ2-3	AAVDRTTDTQY
.	TRBV19	TRBJ2-1	ASTPGSGGYNEQF
.	TRBV11-2	TRBJ1-4	ASSLVGRTVLATNEKLF
.	TRBV3-1/TRBV3-2	TRBJ1-2	ASSLQTGSLGYT
.	TRBV18	TRBJ2-3	ASSLGRGGADTQY
few	TRBV3-1/TRBV3-2	TRBJ2-1	ASSNGLAGSEQF
.	TRBV5-1	TRBJ1-1	ASSSKTGMDEAF
.	TRBV21-1	TRBJ2-5	ASSKAREETQY
.	TRBV3-1/TRBV3-2	TRBJ1-2	ASSQVDSGYT
.	TRBV5-6	TRBJ2-7	ASSLRAGQAPSDEQY
.	TRBV7-9	TRBJ2-6	ASSLVGVSGANVLT
once	TRBV12-3/TRBV12-4	TRBJ1-2	ASSRTLGYT
.	TRBV24-1	TRBJ2-2	ATSDQTSGELF
.	TRBV12-3/TRBV12-4	TRBJ1-2	ASSYGTGFGYT
few	TRBV10-2	TRBJ2-7	ASDPGQGAYEQY
.	TRBV12-3/TRBV12-4	TRBJ1-4	ASSFDSNEKLF
.	TRBV28	TRBJ2-2	ASSQTGGITGELF
.	TRBV9	TRBJ1-4	ASSVGAREGEKLF
many	TRBV11-2	TRBJ2-7	ASSRQGLSVEQY
.	TRBV2	TRBJ2-5	ASSRDSQETQY
once	TRBV6-5	TRBJ1-2	ASSSYGGNYYGYT
once	TRBV27	TRBJ2-3	ASSLQGRTDTQY
.	TRBV19	TRBJ1-1	ASSIGLMNTEAF
.	TRBV11-2	TRBJ1-2	ASSTGQGYGYT
.	TRBV4-2	TRBJ1-6	ASSQDPTGLNSPLH
once	TRBV25-1	TRBJ2-5	ASSLGGGETQY
.	TRBV7-3	TRBJ2-1	ASSLMGSGSANEQF
.	TRBV19	TRBJ1-1	ASSIGSEAF
.	TRBV7-8	TRBJ2-1	ASSITGTSANEQF
.	TRBV30	TRBJ2-2	AWSVLSGELF
.	TRBV6-5	TRBJ1-2	ASGEGPTNYGYT
.	TRBV3-1/TRBV3-2	TRBJ1-6	ASSRDRGYSPLH
.	TRBV2	TRBJ1-2	ASSSWDKEYGYT
.	TRBV5-4	TRBJ1-6	ASSTAAGSYNSPLH